These T cell receptor beta chains were read from a single sample in a study of blood T cell repertoires in COVID-19. The data were produced by immunoSEQ multiplex PCR, yet TCRdb's version contains in-frame clones alone and is incomplete. The sample lists roughly 84,000 clones, about 82% occurring once. Sequencing input: peripheral blood. These TCRs come from a woman of 80 years or more with acute or convalescent COVID-19. Each CDR3 is given with its conserved first and last residue. A D gene is named only where the DNA matches it firmly. Size is stated for part of the rows, as once, few or many counts, or as a class when the clone is expanded.

clone size	J gene	D gene	V gene	CDR3 DNA	CDR3 protein
.	TRBJ1-4	.	TRBV3-1/TRBV3-2	TGTGCCAGCAGAACCACGGGGGAACTGTTTTTT	CASRTTGELFF
.	TRBJ1-5	TRBD1	TRBV3-1/TRBV3-2	TGTGCCAGCAGCCAGGGACAGGGGTGGCAGCCCCAGCATTTT	CASSQGQGWQPQHF
.	TRBJ1-4	.	TRBV7-8	TGTGCCAGCAGCAAAGGACAGATTATTAATGAAAAACTGTTTTTT	CASSKGQIINEKLFF
.	TRBJ1-1	TRBD1	TRBV7-8	TGTGCCAGCAGCACGACAGGGGGCGGTGTAATGAACACTGAAGCTTTCTTT	CASSTTGGGVMNTEAFF
.	TRBJ1-1	.	TRBV7-7	TGTGCTAGCAGCTTAGAGGAGGACACTGAAGCTTTCTTT	CASSLEEDTEAFF
.	TRBJ1-5	TRBD1	TRBV27	TGTGCCAGTGGGTGGACAGGGAGGAGCAATCAGCCCCAGCATTTT	CASGWTGRSNQPQHF
.	TRBJ2-5	.	TRBV7-8	TGTGCCAGCAGCCCAGCCGGCGGCGGCACAAAAGAGACCCAGTACTTC	CASSPAGGGTKETQYF
.	TRBJ1-4	.	TRBV5-1	TGCGCCAGCGCGGGGGTCATAGGTGAAAAACTGTTTTTT	CASAGVIGEKLFF
.	TRBJ2-7	.	TRBV2	TGTGCCAGCAGTCCCCAGACCTACGAGCAGTACTTC	CASSPQTYEQYF
few	TRBJ1-1	.	TRBV27	TGTGCCAGCACCCTATCCCGGGGGACTGAAGCTTTCTTT	CASTLSRGTEAFF
.	TRBJ1-5	.	TRBV3-1/TRBV3-2	TGTGCCAGCAGCCAAGATATGACGGGGGGTCAGCCCCAGCATTTT	CASSQDMTGGQPQHF
.	TRBJ2-2	TRBD2	TRBV19	TGTGCCAGCGGGAACGGGGGGGCGCTCACCGGGGAGCTGTTTTTT	CASGNGGALTGELFF
.	TRBJ2-1	.	TRBV12-3/TRBV12-4	TGTGCCAGCAGTTTGAGGGGGGGGGTTGAGCAGTTCTTC	CASSLRGGVEQFF
.	TRBJ2-1	.	TRBV11-3	TGTGCCAGCAGCTTAGTACAGGGAAACAATGAGCAGTTCTTC	CASSLVQGNNEQFF
.	TRBJ2-6	.	TRBV21-1	TGTGCCAGCAGCAAAGCGGGACAGGGGATTGGGGCCAACGTCCTGACTTTC	CASSKAGQGIGANVLTF
.	TRBJ1-5	TRBD1	TRBV6-5	TGTGCCAGCAGTAGGGACAGGAACAATCAGCCCCAGCATTTT	CASSRDRNNQPQHF
few	TRBJ1-5	.	TRBV15	TGTGCCACCAGCCTGACAGGCAATCAGCCCCAGCATTTT	CATSLTGNQPQHF
.	TRBJ2-4	TRBD2	TRBV30	TGTGCCTTTACTAGCGGGGTAGCCAAAAACATTCAGTACTTC	CAFTSGVAKNIQYF
.	TRBJ1-3	.	TRBV7-9	TGTGCCAGCAGCCCGAGCCCTGGAAACACCATATATTTT	CASSPSPGNTIYF
.	TRBJ1-2	TRBD1	TRBV11-3	TGTGCCAGCAGCTTAGGGGGGACAGGGGGCGCTGGGAGCGGCTACACCTTC	CASSLGGTGGAGSGYTF
few	TRBJ1-1	TRBD1	TRBV2	TGTGCCAGCAGTTCGACAGGGGGGAGGTCTGAAGCTTTCTTT	CASSSTGGRSEAFF
.	TRBJ1-2	TRBD1	TRBV6-4	TGTGCCAGCAGACCAGGACAGGGGTCGGGCTATGGCTACACCTTC	CASRPGQGSGYGYTF
.	TRBJ1-5	.	TRBV10-1	TGCGCCAGCAGTTCAGGGCCAGGGCAGCCCCAGCATTTT	CASSSGPGQPQHF
.	TRBJ1-4	TRBD1	TRBV7-9	TGTGCCAGCAGCTTAGCGCAGGGGGCTAATGAAAAACTGTTTTTT	CASSLAQGANEKLFF
few	TRBJ1-5	TRBD1	TRBV27	TGTGCCAGCAGTTTGAACCCCTCCGGGACAGGGGGAGTCCGGAATCAGCCCCAGCATTTT	CASSLNPSGTGGVRNQPQHF